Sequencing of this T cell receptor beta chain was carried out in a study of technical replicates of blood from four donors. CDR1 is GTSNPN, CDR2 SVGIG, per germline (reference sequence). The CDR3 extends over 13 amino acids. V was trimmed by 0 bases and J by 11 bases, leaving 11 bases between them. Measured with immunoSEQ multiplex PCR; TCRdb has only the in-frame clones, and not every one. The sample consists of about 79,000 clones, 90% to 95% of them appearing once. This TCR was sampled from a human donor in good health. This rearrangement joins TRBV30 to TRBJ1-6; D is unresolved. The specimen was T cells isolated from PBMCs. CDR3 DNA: TGTGCCTGGAGTGTCGGGGTCATGGCACCCCTCCACTTT. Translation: CAWSVGVMAPLHF. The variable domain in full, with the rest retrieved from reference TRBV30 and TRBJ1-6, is SQTIHQWPATLVQPVGSPLSLECTVEGTSNPNLYWYRQAAGRGLQLLFYSVGIGQISSEVPQNLSASRPQDRQFILSSKKLLLSDSGFYLCAWSVGVMAPLHFGNGTRLTVT.